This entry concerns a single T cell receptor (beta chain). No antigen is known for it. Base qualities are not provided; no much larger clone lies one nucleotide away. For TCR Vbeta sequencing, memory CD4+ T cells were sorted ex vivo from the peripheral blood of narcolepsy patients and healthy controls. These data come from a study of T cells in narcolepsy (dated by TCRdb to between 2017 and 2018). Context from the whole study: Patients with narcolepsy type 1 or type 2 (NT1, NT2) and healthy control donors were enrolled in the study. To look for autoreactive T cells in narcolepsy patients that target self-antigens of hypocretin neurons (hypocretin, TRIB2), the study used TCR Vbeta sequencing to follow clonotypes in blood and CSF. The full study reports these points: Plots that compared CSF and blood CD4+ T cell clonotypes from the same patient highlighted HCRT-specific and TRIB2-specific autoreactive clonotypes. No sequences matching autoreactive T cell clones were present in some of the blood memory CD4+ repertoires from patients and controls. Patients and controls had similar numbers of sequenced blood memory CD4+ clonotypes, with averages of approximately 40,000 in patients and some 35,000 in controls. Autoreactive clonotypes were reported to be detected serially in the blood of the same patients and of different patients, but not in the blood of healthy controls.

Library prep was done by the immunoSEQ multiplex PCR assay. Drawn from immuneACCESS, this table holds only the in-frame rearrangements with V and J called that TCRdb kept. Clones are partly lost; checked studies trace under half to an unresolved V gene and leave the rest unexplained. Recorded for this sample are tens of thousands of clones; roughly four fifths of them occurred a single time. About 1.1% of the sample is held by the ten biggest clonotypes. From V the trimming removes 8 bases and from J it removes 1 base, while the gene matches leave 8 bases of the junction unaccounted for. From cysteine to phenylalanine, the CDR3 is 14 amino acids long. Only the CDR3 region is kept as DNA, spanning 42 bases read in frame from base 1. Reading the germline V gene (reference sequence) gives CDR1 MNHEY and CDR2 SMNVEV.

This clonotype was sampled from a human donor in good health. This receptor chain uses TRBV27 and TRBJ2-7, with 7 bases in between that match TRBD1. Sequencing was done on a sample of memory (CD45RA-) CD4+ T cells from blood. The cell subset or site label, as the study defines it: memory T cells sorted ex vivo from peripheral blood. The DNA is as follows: TGTGCCAGCCAGAGACAGGGTGGTTCCTACGAGCAGTACTTC. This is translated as CASQRQGGSYEQYF.